Following are 19 T cell receptor beta chains from one sample sequenced in a study of blood T cell repertoires in COVID-19. Profiled with immunoSEQ multiplex PCR; TCRdb holds only in-frame clones, not every one. Of more than 300,000 clones in the sample, approximately 88% were seen once. The sequenced sample was peripheral blood. The source of these receptors is a woman aged 25 to 45 with COVID-19, enrolled during active disease.

This clone was observed once. The chain employs TRBV9 and TRBJ2-2; 11 bases match TRBD1. Germline V gene sequence: CDR1 SGDLS, CDR2 YYNGEE. There are 16 residues in the CDR3. With V trimmed by 3 bases and J by 1 base, 2 bases remained unmatched. CDR3 amino acids: CASSGTGGGNTGELFF. CDR3 in DNA: TGTGCCAGCAGCGGGACAGGGGGCGGGAACACCGGGGAGCTGTTTTTT.

The chain employs TRBV28 and TRBJ1-5; 9 bases are a match to TRBD1. Germline trimming cut 6 bases from V and 9 bases from J; bases unmatched to any gene: 6. The germline V gene has CDR1 MDHEN and CDR2 SYDVKM. This CDR3 contains 13 residues. CDR3 sequence: CASRGQGGRPQHF. The CDR3 nucleotides read TGTGCCAGCAGGGGACAGGGTGGGAGGCCCCAGCATTTT.

The rearrangement joins TRBV2 to TRBJ1-5; D is perhaps TRBD1 (5 bases). In germline, CDR1 is SNHLY, CDR2 FYNNEI. Between the trimmed V and J ends, which lost 8 bases and 0 bases, there was a span of 23 bases. The CDR3 is 18 amino acids. The CDR3 DNA sequence: TGTGCCAGCCGGGCTACGGAGGGGAGGTCAGATAGCAATCAGCCCCAGCATTTT. Translation gives CASRATEGRSDSNQPQHF.

This sequence joins TRBV7-2 and TRBJ2-3; TRBD2 aligns across 15 bases. Losses at the gene ends were 5 bases for V and 1 base for J; bases not matched to a gene: 10. Germline lookup yields CDR1 SGHTA and CDR2 FQGNSA. The CDR3 consists of 19 residues. This CDR3 is CASSAKGLAGGSRTDTQYF. In DNA form, the CDR3 reads TGTGCCAGCAGCGCCAAGGGACTAGCGGGGGGATCTCGCACAGATACGCAGTATTTT.

The chain joins TRBV4-1 to TRBJ2-1; 8 nucleotides line up with TRBD2. CDR3 length: 15 amino acids. Per the germline V gene, CDR1 is MGHRA and CDR2 is YSYEKL. With V trimmed by 3 bases and J by 7 bases, 8 bases remained unmatched. For the CDR3, the DNA is TGCGCCAGCAGCCAGTCAGGACTAGCAAGTAATGAGCAGTTCTTC. The encoded protein is CASSQSGLASNEQFF.

This clone was picked up one time. This chain joins TRBV7-8 and TRBJ1-3, with 8 bases aligning to TRBD1. Germline V CDR1 and CDR2: SGHVS, FQNEAQ. V lost 7 bases and J lost 2; bases outside the gene matches: 7. CDR3 length: 15 residues. This chain's CDR3 is CASTTGGGTGNTIYF. The CDR3 nucleotides read TGTGCCAGCACCACAGGGGGGGGAACTGGAAACACCATATATTTT. Combining the CDR3 with reference TRBV7-8 and TRBJ1-3 gives the whole variable domain GAGVSQSPRYKVAKRGQDVALRCDPISGHVSLFWYQQALGQGPEFLTYFQNEAQLDKSGLPSDRFFAERPEGSVSTLKIQRTQQEDSAVYLCASTTGGGTGNTIYFGEGSWLTVV.

The DNA of the CDR3 is TGTGCAAGTCGCTTATTTCAGGGTGGGGTAACGGCAAACTATGGCTACACCTTC. It codes for CASRLFQGGVTANYGYTF. The genes are TRBV12-2 and TRBJ1-2; the table's D call TRBD1 went unverified against the DNA. TRBV12-2 is designated a pseudogene. This CDR3 comprises 18 residues.

This chain links TRBV19 with TRBJ2-1; TRBD2 matches at 8 bases. Germline V CDR1 and CDR2: LNHDA, SQIVND (reference sequence). The CDR3 sequence is 16 residues long. V gave up 3 bases and J gave up 3 bases; unmatched junction bases: 7. The CDR3 loop reads CASSMGAGGFYNEQFF. CDR3 in DNA: TGTGCCAGTAGTATGGGTGCGGGGGGTTTCTACAATGAGCAGTTCTTC.

The V and J genes are TRBV6-2 or TRBV6-3 and TRBJ1-5, with TRBD1 matching over 7 bases. Germline assignment: CDR1 MNHEY and CDR2 SVGEGT. V was clipped by 2 bases and J by 2 bases; unmatched bases: 6. This CDR3 is 16 amino acids long. This CDR3 reads CASSYPPDRGNQPQHF. The CDR3 nucleotides read TGTGCCAGCAGTTACCCCCCCGACAGGGGCAATCAGCCCCAGCATTTT.

The CDR3 DNA sequence: TGTGCCAGCAGCTCGGGACAGGGGGCGCGAGGCACTGAAGCTTTCTTT. Translation gives CASSSGQGARGTEAFF. The V call is TRBV7-8, the J call TRBJ1-1, with 12 nucleotides matching TRBD1. The CDR3 is 16 amino acids. Trimming removed 4 bases from V and 4 bases from J; junction bases left unmatched: 7. CDR1 is SGHVS and CDR2 is FQNEAQ in the germline V gene.

The chain has TRBV20-1 and TRBJ1-3; TRBD1 agrees at 8 bases. V gave up 3 bases and J gave up 7 bases; unmatched junction bases: 14. CDR3 length: 16 amino acids. In germline, CDR1 is DFQATT, CDR2 SNEGSKA (reference sequence). As DNA, the CDR3 is TGCAGTGCTAGTAACCAGGGGGCAAAATGGTCGAACACCATATATTTT. This codes for CSASNQGAKWSNTIYF.

This clone was observed many times. The CDR3 sequence is CASSLSGNEQFF. CDR3 sequence (DNA): TGTGCCAGCAGCTTGTCGGGGAATGAGCAGTTCTTC. The J gene is TRBJ2-1, the V gene TRBV5-4; D possibly corresponds to TRBD2 (5 bases). The V end lost 1 base, the J end lost 7 bases, and 6 bases lay between the germline ends. The germline gives CDR1 SGHNT, CDR2 YYREEE (reference sequence). This CDR3 has 12 residues. Supplemented by reference TRBV5-4 and TRBJ2-1, the full variable domain reads ETGVTQSPTHLIKTRGQQVTLRCSSQSGHNTVSWYQQALGQGPQFIFQYYREEENGRGNFPPRFSGLQFPNYSSELNVNALELDDSALYLCASSLSGNEQFFGPGTRLTVL.

V and J are TRBV28 and TRBJ1-2; 8 positions match TRBD1. Trimming took 5 bases from V and 4 from J; bases not matched to a gene: 9. This CDR3 is built from 15 residues. The V gene's germline CDR1 is MDHEN and CDR2 SYDVKM. The CDR3 coding sequence is TGTGCCAGCAGTGCCCCGACAGGGGAAGGCTATGGCTACACCTTC. Translated, it gives CASSAPTGEGYGYTF.

The chain has TRBV5-4 and TRBJ1-6; 7 positions agree with TRBD1. V gave up 1 base and J gave up 9 bases; unmatched junction bases: 4. Per germline, CDR1 SGHNT and CDR2 YYREEE (reference sequence). This CDR3 region has 14 residues. The CDR3 loop reads CASSLRGGSSPLHF. In DNA, the CDR3 is TGTGCCAGCAGCTTGCGAGGGGGCAGTTCACCCCTCCACTTT.

This chain joins TRBV24-1 and TRBJ1-2, with D possibly matching TRBD1 (6 bases). This CDR3 spans 13 amino acids. Germline CDR1 KGHDR, CDR2 SFDVKD. V dropped 5 bases and J dropped 4 bases, with 10 bases sitting between them. DNA of the CDR3: TGTGCCACCAGTGGGGACAACTTCTATGGCTACACCTTC. This gives the protein CATSGDNFYGYTF.

The V call is TRBV28, the J call TRBJ1-2; TRBD1 matches 8 bases. V lost 5 bases, J lost 0 bases, and 5 bases stayed unmatched. The V gene's germline CDR1 is MDHEN and CDR2 SYDVKM. There are 15 residues in the CDR3. The CDR3 DNA sequence: TGTGCCAGCAGTACCGGACAGGGATCTAACTATGGCTACACCTTC. Protein: CASSTGQGSNYGYTF.

This chain uses TRBV11-2 with TRBJ2-5; TRBD2 agrees at 8 bases. This CDR3 has 16 residues. V dropped 5 bases and J dropped 4; count of bases not matched to a gene: 12. Germline CDR1 reads SGHAT; CDR2 reads FQNNGV. The CDR3 nucleotides read TGTGCCAGCAGCCCGGGGGGGACTAGAGGGGTAGAGACCCAGTACTTC. It yields the protein CASSPGGTRGVETQYF.

V is TRBV27 and J is TRBJ1-6; the D gene is possibly TRBD1 (6 bases). The CDR3 is 12 amino acids. Per the germline V gene, CDR1 is MNHEY and CDR2 is SMNVEV (reference sequence). Trimming cost V 8 bases and J 10 bases, with 12 bases left between them. The CDR3 loop reads CASSGGPSPLHF. The CDR3 bases are TGTGCCAGCTCGGGGGGCCCGTCACCCCTCCACTTT.

V is TRBV5-8 and J is TRBJ1-2; tentative D call: TRBD1 (6 bases). With 4 bases removed from V and 4 bases from J, the gap between germline ends came to 14 bases. This CDR3 is built from 14 residues. CDR1 is SGHTS and CDR2 is YDEGEE in the germline V gene. The CDR3 DNA sequence: TGTGCCAGCAGCCCTACAGGGTTTTTCTATGGCTACACCTTC. Protein sequence: CASSPTGFFYGYTF.